This is a list of T cell receptor beta chains from one sample in a study of blood T cell repertoires in COVID-19. TCRdb's copy holds only in-frame clones and misses some; the assay was immunoSEQ multiplex PCR. The data show some 250,000 clones, 70% to 90% seen once. Sequences were obtained from peripheral blood. These receptors came from a woman in her thirties with acute or convalescent COVID-19. CDR3s include the opening cysteine and the closing phenylalanine or tryptophan.

v_gene,CDR3aa
TRBV7-2,CASSLSSGDNEKLFF
TRBV4-1,CASSQLTVPYGYTF
TRBV6-2/TRBV6-3,CASSKISGKVADTQYF
TRBV7-2,CASSLGKLAGDPTEQYF
TRBV7-9,CASSPTVNYEQYF
TRBV19,CASRANRASTEAFF
TRBV5-6,CASSLTSGGAYEQYF
TRBV7-6,CASSSRGGQVVETQYF
TRBV24-1,CATSNGGSYEQYF
TRBV9,CASSTQTGWGGEQFF
TRBV5-1,CASSLEGAPPYEQYF
TRBV4-3,CASSQDRTPITEAFF
TRBV29-1,CSVDLLAGGTGELFF
TRBV7-2,CASSLRRGFRDSPLHF
TRBV4-2,CASSQDQEPTREKLFF
TRBV24-1,CAPGKGHLEETQYF
TRBV5-6,CASSSDISGNTIYF
TRBV12-5,CASGLFVSPGLNSPLHF
TRBV7-2,CASSSGQGREKLFF
TRBV29-1,CSVPGQDFYGYTF
TRBV6-5,CASSSFYEQYF
TRBV6-1,CASSEPAGTDTQYF
TRBV19,CASTPRRVLGSGANVLTF
TRBV7-6,CASSFRTGAEKLFF
TRBV6-2/TRBV6-3,CASSHRQGREKLFF
TRBV30,CAWSVPGANNQPQHF